This T cell receptor beta chain emerged from a study of post-analysis software for immune sequencing data. Unique molecular identifiers were built into the TCR beta cDNA libraries. The source material, about 0.9 to 11 million T cells, gave rise to about 520,000 cDNA molecules. TCRdb used MiXCR to reprocess the PCR reads, holding one entry per CDR3 protein. The table has 650,000 to 850,000 distinct CDR3 sequences, 40% to 55% seen once. Study-wide results and caveats: Patients used several TRBV segments, including TRBV5-6, TRBV5-1 and TRBV20-1, more often than controls.

In the case of this clonotype: Its antigen is as yet unknown.

Trimming cost V 4 bases and J 2 bases, with 18 bases left between them. The length of the CDR3 is 16 residues. From germline, CDR1 is SGHRS and CDR2 YFSETQ. The TCR was taken from a girl between 5 and 17 years old with multiple sclerosis. The specimen sequenced was blood. The chain employs TRBV5-1 and TRBJ1-1; a possible D gene is TRBD1 (5 bases). CDR3 nucleotide sequence: TGCGCCAGCAGCCCGGTCCCGGGACGGGAAAACACTGAAGCTTTCTTT. This codes for CASSPVPGRENTEAFF.